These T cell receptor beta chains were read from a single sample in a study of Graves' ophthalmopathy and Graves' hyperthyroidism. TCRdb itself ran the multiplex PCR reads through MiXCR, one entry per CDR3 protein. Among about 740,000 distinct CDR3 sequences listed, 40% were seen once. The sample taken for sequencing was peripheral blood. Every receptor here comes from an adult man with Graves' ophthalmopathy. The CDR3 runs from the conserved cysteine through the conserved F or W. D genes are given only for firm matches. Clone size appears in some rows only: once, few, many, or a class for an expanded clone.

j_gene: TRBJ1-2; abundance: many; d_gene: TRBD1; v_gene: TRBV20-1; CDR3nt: TGCAGTGCTAAACGGGACAGGGAGCTCTATGGCTACACCTTC; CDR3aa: CSAKRDRELYGYTF
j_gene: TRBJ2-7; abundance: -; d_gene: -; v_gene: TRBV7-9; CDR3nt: TGTGCCAGCAGCTCTGGCGGTATGACCGAGCAGTACTTC; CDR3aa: CASSSGGMTEQYF
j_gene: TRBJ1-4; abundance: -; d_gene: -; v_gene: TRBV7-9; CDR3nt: TGTGCCAGCACCAGTGGGTCCGCCTTTAATGAAAAACTGTTTTTT; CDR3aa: CASTSGSAFNEKLFF
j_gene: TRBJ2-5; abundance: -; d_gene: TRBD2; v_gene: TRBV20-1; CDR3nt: TGCAGTGCTAGACAAAATCCGGGACTAGCGGCAGGGGCCCAGTACTTC; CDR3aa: CSARQNPGLAAGAQYF
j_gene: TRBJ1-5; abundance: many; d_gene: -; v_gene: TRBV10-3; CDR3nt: TGTGCCATCAGTGGAGGGCTCAATCAGCCCCAGCATTTT; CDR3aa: CAISGGLNQPQHF
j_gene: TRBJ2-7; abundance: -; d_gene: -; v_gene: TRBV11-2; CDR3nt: TGTGCCAGCAGCCCAAGGGGGTGGGACTACGAGCAGTACTTC; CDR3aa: CASSPRGWDYEQYF
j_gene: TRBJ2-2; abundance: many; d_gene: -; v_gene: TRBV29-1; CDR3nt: TGCAGCGTTGAAGATTCCAGCTCCGGCGGGGAGCTGTTTTTT; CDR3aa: CSVEDSSSGGELFF
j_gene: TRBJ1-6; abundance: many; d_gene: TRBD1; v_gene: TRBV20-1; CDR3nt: TGCAGTGCTCGGGACAGGGGAGGTCCCCTCCACTTT; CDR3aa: CSARDRGGPLHF
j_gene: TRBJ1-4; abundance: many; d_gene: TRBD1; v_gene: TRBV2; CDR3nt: TGTGCCAGCAGACGACAGGGAGGGGGTGAAAAACTGTTTTTT; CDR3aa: CASRRQGGGEKLFF
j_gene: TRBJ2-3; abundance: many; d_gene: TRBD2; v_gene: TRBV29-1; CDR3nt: TGCAGCGTTTACGGGAGGGCGGTAGATACGCAGTATTTT; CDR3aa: CSVYGRAVDTQYF
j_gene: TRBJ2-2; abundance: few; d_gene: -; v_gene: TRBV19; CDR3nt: TGTGCCAGTAGTAGCGGGGGCAGGACCGGGGAGCTGTTTTTT; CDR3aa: CASSSGGRTGELFF
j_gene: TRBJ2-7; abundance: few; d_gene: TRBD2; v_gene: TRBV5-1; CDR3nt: TGCGCCAGCAGCTCCTTAGCGGGAAGGAGAGACGAGCAGTACTTC; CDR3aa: CASSSLAGRRDEQYF
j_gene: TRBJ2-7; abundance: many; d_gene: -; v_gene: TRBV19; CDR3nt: TGTGCCAGTATCCCGACAGGAGGCTACGAGCAGTACTTC; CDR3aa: CASIPTGGYEQYF
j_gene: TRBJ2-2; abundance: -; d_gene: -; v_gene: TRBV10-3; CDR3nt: TGTACCATCAGTGATTCCGGGACCTCGACCGGGGAGCTGTTTTTT; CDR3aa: CTISDSGTSTGELFF
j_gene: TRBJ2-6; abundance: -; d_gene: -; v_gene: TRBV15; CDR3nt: TGTGCCACCAGCAGAGTTTTCGGAGGGAGGGCCAACGTCCTGACTTTC; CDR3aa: CATSRVFGGRANVLTF
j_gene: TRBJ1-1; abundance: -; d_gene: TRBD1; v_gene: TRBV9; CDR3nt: TGTGCCAGCAGCCCACAGGGGGCCCCTGAAGCTTTCTTT; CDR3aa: CASSPQGAPEAFF
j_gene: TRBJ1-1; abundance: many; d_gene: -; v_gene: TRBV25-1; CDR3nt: TGTGCCAGCAGTAATCGAGGGGGGGACACTGAAGCTTTCTTT; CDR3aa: CASSNRGGDTEAFF
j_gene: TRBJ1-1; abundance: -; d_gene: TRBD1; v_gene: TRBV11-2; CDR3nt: TGTGCCAGCAGCTGGGGACAGGGGGGGTCAGCTTTCTTT; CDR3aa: CASSWGQGGSAFF
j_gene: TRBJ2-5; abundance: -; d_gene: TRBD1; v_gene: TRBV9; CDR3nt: TGTGCCAGCAGCGTCAACAGGGGACCTGGGGAGACCCAGTACTTC; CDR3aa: CASSVNRGPGETQYF
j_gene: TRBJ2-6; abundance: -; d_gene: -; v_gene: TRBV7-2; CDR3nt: TGTGCCAGCAGCTTATTTTGGGCCAGAATCTCTGGGGCCAACGTCCTGACTTTC; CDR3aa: CASSLFWARISGANVLTF
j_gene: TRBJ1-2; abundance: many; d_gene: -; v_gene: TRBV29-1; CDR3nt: TGCAGCGTTGCCCCAGTCTCTCCTAACTATGGCTACACCTTC; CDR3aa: CSVAPVSPNYGYTF
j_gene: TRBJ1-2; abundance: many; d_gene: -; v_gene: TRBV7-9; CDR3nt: TGTGCCAGCAGCTTAGGAGGGACCCATGGCTACACCTTC; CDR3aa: CASSLGGTHGYTF
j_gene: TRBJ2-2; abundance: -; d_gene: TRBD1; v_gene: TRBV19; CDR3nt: TGTGCCAGTGAATCTGATAGTGGACAGGGAAGCACCGGGGAGCTGTTTTTT; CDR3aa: CASESDSGQGSTGELFF